One and the same sample provided the 24 T cell receptor beta chains below, sequenced in a study of blood T cell repertoires in COVID-19 (dated by TCRdb to 2019 to 2021). Library creation used the immunoSEQ multiplex PCR assay. The table comes from immuneACCESS by way of TCRdb, which keeps in-frame sequences with V and J called. Part of the clones is missing from these tables; in studies checked, under half for an unresolved V gene and the rest for unknown reasons. This sample is represented by hundreds of thousands of clones; roughly nine tenths of them were singletons. Roughly 3.1% of the sample is taken by the ten largest. Material for sequencing was peripheral blood. The receptor set was obtained from a man younger than 35 with active or convalescent COVID-19.

The rearrangement joins TRBV15 to TRBJ2-2; 8 bases map to TRBD1. J lost 5 bases, V lost 4 bases, and 6 bases had no gene match. The germline V gene has CDR1 LNHNV and CDR2 YYDKDF (reference sequence). The CDR3 consists of 15 residues. The CDR3 loop reads CATSTDRVVTGELFF. The DNA of the CDR3 is TGTGCCACCAGCACGGACAGGGTTGTGACCGGGGAGCTGTTTTTT. Drawing the rest from reference TRBV15 and TRBJ2-2, the complete variable domain is DAMVIQNPRYQVTQFGKPVTLSCSQTLNHNVMYWYQQKSSQAPKLLFHYYDKDFNNEADTPDNFQSRRPNTSFCFLDIRSPGLGDTAMYLCATSTDRVVTGELFFGEGSRLTVL.

The chain couples TRBV18 to TRBJ1-2, with 7 bases lining up with TRBD1. V gave up 3 bases and J gave up 8 bases; unmatched junction bases: 12. The CDR3 has 15 amino acids. Germline loops: CDR1 KGHSH, CDR2 LQKENI. The CDR3 spells CASSPREGAPFGYTF. The CDR3 DNA follows: TGTGCCAGCTCACCGCGGGAGGGGGCCCCTTTCGGCTACACCTTC.

This chain connects TRBV4-3 to TRBJ1-2; the D gene is possibly TRBD1 (6 bases). The germline V and J ends were trimmed by 3 bases and 0 bases, with 14 bases remaining between them. The germline gives CDR1 LGHNA, CDR2 YSLEER. This CDR3 is 16 amino acids long. This chain's CDR3 is CASSHPPGTPNYGYTF. The CDR3 DNA follows: TGCGCCAGCAGCCATCCCCCGGGGACACCTAACTATGGCTACACCTTC.

The V call is TRBV6-2 or TRBV6-3, the J call TRBJ2-3; 7 positions agree with TRBD2. After removal of 5 bases from V and 0 bases from J, the junction contained 5 bases not matched to a gene. Germline V gene lookup returns CDR1 MNHEY and CDR2 SVGEGT. The CDR3 consists of 15 residues. The DNA for the CDR3 is TGTGCCAGCAGTCTCCTAGCGGCTAGCACAGATACGCAGTATTTT. Protein: CASSLLAASTDTQYF.

The V call is TRBV15, the J call TRBJ2-3, with 8 bases identical to TRBD2. Germline CDR1 LNHNV, CDR2 YYDKDF (reference sequence). The V gene end was trimmed by 3 bases and the J gene end by 2 bases; junction bases not matched to a gene: 13. The CDR3 spans 18 residues. The CDR3 DNA follows: TGTGCCACCAGCAGGGGAGGGGCGGGAGGCCTCGCCACAGATACGCAGTATTTT. Amino acids: CATSRGGAGGLATDTQYF.

V and J are TRBV11-2 and TRBJ2-1; 7 bases match TRBD2. Per germline, CDR1 SGHAT and CDR2 FQNNGV. The CDR3 length is 15 residues. V gave up 5 bases and J gave up 8 bases; unmatched junction bases: 12. The CDR3 DNA follows: TGTGCCAGCAGCCAACCATGGGGGGGGAAAGATGAGCAGTTCTTC. This translates into CASSQPWGGKDEQFF.

This clone was seen a single time. The chain is built from TRBV28 and TRBJ1-4; D may be TRBD1 (6 bases). Germline CDR1 reads MDHEN; CDR2 reads SYDVKM. V shed 7 bases and J shed 6 bases, with 15 bases lying between them. The CDR3 spans 14 residues. The CDR3: CASTVGGVDEKLFF. The CDR3 bases are TGTGCCAGCACCGTAGGGGGAGTGGATGAAAAACTGTTTTTT.

The chain carries TRBV7-9 and TRBJ1-2; D remains ambiguous. With 3 bases removed from V and 4 bases from J, the gap between germline ends came to 9 bases. This CDR3 has 13 residues. CDR1 is SEHNR, CDR2 FQNEAQ, per germline (reference sequence). This CDR3 reads CASSFRESYGYTF. The DNA of the CDR3 is TGTGCCAGCAGCTTTCGGGAGAGCTATGGCTACACCTTC.

This clone has just one count. CDR3 amino acids: CASSQGAGTQTDTQYF. CDR3 DNA sequence: TGTGCCAGCAGCCAAGGTGCGGGTACCCAGACAGATACGCAGTATTTT. This chain joins TRBV3-1 (or the pseudogene TRBV3-2) and TRBJ2-3; TRBD2 might be the D (5 bases). This CDR3 comprises 16 residues. The V gene's germline CDR1 is LGHDT and CDR2 YNNKEL (reference sequence). Trimming removed 1 base from V and 3 bases from J, with 14 bases in between.

This clone was seen once. The chain couples TRBV6-5 to TRBJ2-5; no clear D. Trimming stripped 5 bases from V and 5 bases from J, with 6 bases between. Germline V CDR1 and CDR2: MNHEY, SVGAGI. The CDR3 length is 11 residues. The CDR3 coding sequence is TGTGCCAGCAGTACCGGGGAGACCCAGTACTTC. Its protein is CASSTGETQYF.

The chain joins TRBV6-5 to TRBJ1-1; 10 bases fit TRBD1. Trimming removed 5 bases from V and 6 bases from J; junction bases left unmatched: 9. In germline, CDR1 is MNHEY, CDR2 SVGAGI. This CDR3 is built from 15 residues. The CDR3 protein is CASSHRQGALAEAFF. DNA of the CDR3: TGTGCCAGCAGTCACAGACAGGGGGCTCTTGCTGAAGCTTTCTTT.

The chain employs TRBV6-4 and TRBJ1-6; D gene unclear. Per germline, CDR1 MRHNA and CDR2 SNTAGT. Trimming shortened V by 2 bases and J by 9 bases, and 14 bases separated the two germline ends. This CDR3 region has 15 residues. The CDR3 DNA reads TGTGCCAGCAGTGACCGGTCAGGTCATGGTTCACCCCTCCACTTT. Residues: CASSDRSGHGSPLHF.

The V and J genes are TRBV6-5 and TRBJ1-1; the D is unclear. Between the trimmed V and J ends, which lost 5 bases and 5 bases, there was a span of 9 bases. Germline lookup yields CDR1 MNHEY and CDR2 SVGAGI. The CDR3 sequence is 12 residues long. Here the CDR3 reads CASSLTGTEAFF. The CDR3 DNA reads as TGTGCCAGCAGTCTTACGGGTACTGAAGCTTTCTTT.

The CDR3 loop reads CASSYWKGVGGYTF. The CDR3 DNA is TGTGCCAGCAGTTACTGGAAGGGGGTAGGTGGCTACACCTTC. The J gene is TRBJ1-2, the V gene TRBV6-5, with D possibly matching TRBD1 (6 bases). The V end was cut by 1 base, the J end by 7 bases, with 13 bases between. The CDR3 totals 14 residues. Germline V gene data show CDR1 as MNHEY and CDR2 as SVGAGI.

The rearrangement joins TRBV25-1 to TRBJ1-1; TRBD1 aligns across 9 bases. Germline CDR1 and CDR2: MGHDK and SYGVNS. Germline trimming cut 6 bases from V and 7 bases from J; bases unmatched to any gene: 12. This CDR3 is 15 amino acids long. This CDR3 reads CASSKGGTGSGEAFF. CDR3 coding DNA: TGTGCCAGCAGCAAGGGCGGGACAGGGTCTGGTGAAGCTTTCTTT. The full variable domain, with the rest looked up from reference TRBV25-1 and TRBJ1-1, is EADIYQTPRYLVIGTGKKITLECSQTMGHDKMYWYQQDPGMELHLIHYSYGVNSTEKGDLSSESTVSRIRTEHFPLTLESARPSHTSQYLCASSKGGTGSGEAFFGQGTRLTVV.

The CDR3 loop reads CASSPGSLERTPYEQYF. Here the CDR3 DNA reads TGTGCCAGCAGTCCTGGGTCTCTAGAAAGAACTCCCTACGAGCAGTACTTC. The chain joins TRBV27 to TRBJ2-7; no firm D call. Per germline, CDR1 MNHEY and CDR2 SMNVEV (reference sequence). CDR3 size: 17 residues. V lost 5 bases, J lost 2 bases, and 22 bases lay in between.

The chain is built from TRBV6-1 and TRBJ2-7; the match to TRBD2 covers 7 bases. The V gene's germline CDR1 is MNHNS and CDR2 SASEGT. The CDR3 has 15 amino acids. The J segment lost 2 bases and the V segment lost 8 bases, leaving 12 bases of the junction unmatched. CDR3 bases: TGTGCCAGCCGTGGCGCCAAGACTAGCCCCTACGAGCAGTACTTC. Amino acids: CASRGAKTSPYEQYF.

In this sample, this clone turned up once. The V and J genes are TRBV25-1 and TRBJ1-2; TRBD1 matches 7 bases. V lost 3 bases to trimming and J lost 7 bases; unmatched junction nucleotides: 11. The CDR3 has 15 amino acids. The germline gives CDR1 MGHDK, CDR2 SYGVNS. CDR3 sequence (DNA): TGTGCCAGCAGTGATAGTGTAGGGGGCGCGAGTGGCTACACCTTC. Translated, it gives CASSDSVGGASGYTF.

V usage is TRBV5-1 and J usage is TRBJ1-2; 10 nucleotides line up with TRBD1. Germline V gene lookup returns CDR1 SGHRS and CDR2 YFSETQ. The trim removed 3 bases at V and 7 bases at J, leaving 9 bases unmatched. This CDR3 has 15 residues. The CDR3 DNA sequence: TGCGCCAGCAGCTCTCCGGGACAGGGGCAACCTGGCTACACCTTC. Protein: CASSSPGQGQPGYTF.

V and J are TRBV7-9 and TRBJ1-1; 8 bases line up with TRBD1. This CDR3 comprises 16 residues. V was pared by 5 bases and J by 2 bases, with 10 bases of the junction left unmatched. Germline V CDR1 and CDR2: SEHNR, FQNEAQ (reference sequence). The CDR3 sequence: CASSVGAGTGNTEAFF. The CDR3 nucleotides are TGTGCCAGCAGCGTCGGGGCCGGGACAGGTAACACTGAAGCTTTCTTT.

This clone was picked up one time. The chain recombines TRBV4-3 with TRBJ1-2; 9 bases are a match to TRBD1. V trimming: 1 base; J trimming: 0 bases; junction bases outside the gene matches: 3. The CDR3 covers 16 residues. The V gene's germline CDR1 is LGHNA and CDR2 YSLEER. CDR3 protein: CASSQGTGASNYGYTF. In DNA, the CDR3 is TGCGCCAGCAGCCAAGGGACAGGGGCTTCTAACTATGGCTACACCTTC.

The chain joins TRBV5-6 to TRBJ1-2; 10 nucleotides line up with TRBD1. The trim removed 4 bases at V and 5 bases at J, leaving 11 bases unmatched. This CDR3 is built from 16 residues. The germline gives CDR1 SGHDT, CDR2 YYEEEE. CDR3: CASSRGDRGTGYGYTF. The CDR3, as DNA: TGTGCCAGCAGCCGCGGGGACAGGGGAACAGGATATGGCTACACCTTC.

The genes are TRBV11-1 and TRBJ2-7; the match to TRBD2 covers 8 bases. The length of the CDR3 is 15 residues. Germline V gene sequence: CDR1 SGHAT, CDR2 FQDESV (reference sequence). V trimming: 5 bases; J trimming: 1 base; junction bases outside the gene matches: 7. The DNA for the CDR3 is TGTGCCAGCAGCCGGGGGGGGACGGCGTCCTACGAGCAGTACTTC. Residues: CASSRGGTASYEQYF.

The chain links TRBV5-1 to TRBJ2-3; TRBD1 aligns across 8 bases. The CDR3 is 15 amino acids. CDR1 is SGHRS, CDR2 YFSETQ, per germline. V lost 3 bases to trimming and J lost 4 bases; unmatched junction nucleotides: 7. CDR3 sequence (DNA): TGCGCCAGCAGCTCTCAGGACAGGGTTGCAGATACGCAGTATTTT. Protein: CASSSQDRVADTQYF.